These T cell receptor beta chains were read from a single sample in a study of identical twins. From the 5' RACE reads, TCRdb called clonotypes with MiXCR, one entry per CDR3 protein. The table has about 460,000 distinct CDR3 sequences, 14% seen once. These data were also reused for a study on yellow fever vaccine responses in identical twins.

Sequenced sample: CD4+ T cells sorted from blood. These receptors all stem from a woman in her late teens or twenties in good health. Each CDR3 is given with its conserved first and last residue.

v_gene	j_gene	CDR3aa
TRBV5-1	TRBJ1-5	CASSLQGQGPQHF
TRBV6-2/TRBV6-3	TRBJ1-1	CASSRGEMAEAFF
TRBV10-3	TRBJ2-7	CAISESRQGARYEQYF
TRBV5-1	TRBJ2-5	CASSPGTIKAQETQYF
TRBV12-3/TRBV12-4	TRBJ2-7	CASSLGRDSYEQYF
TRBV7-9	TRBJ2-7	CASSLARSSGAYEQYF
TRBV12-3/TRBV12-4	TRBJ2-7	CASSSGQGGYEQYF
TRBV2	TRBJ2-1	CASRDSLNEQFF
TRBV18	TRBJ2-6	CASSPRTGANVLTF
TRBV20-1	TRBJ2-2	CSASGLKTGELFF
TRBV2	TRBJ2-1	CASSYKAGGPGEQFF
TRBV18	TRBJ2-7	CASSPAGAEQYF
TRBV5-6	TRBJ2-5	CASSLFQAGETQYF
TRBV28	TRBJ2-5	CASSIGTSGQETQYF
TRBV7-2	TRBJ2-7	CASSLPGQATYEQYF
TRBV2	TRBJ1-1	CASSVSGIPEAFF
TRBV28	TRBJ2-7	CASSTTGTGTYEQYF
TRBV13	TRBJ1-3	CASSQRRGGNTIYF
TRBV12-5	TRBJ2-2	CASGLSGLGELFF
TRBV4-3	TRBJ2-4	CASSQLAGDGIQYF
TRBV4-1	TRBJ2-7	CASSQRDGPYEQYF
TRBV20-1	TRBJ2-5	CSASLKGTQYF
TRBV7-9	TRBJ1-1	CASSSPPGGERVTEAFF
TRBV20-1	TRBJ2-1	CSARDNRGTSGNEQFF
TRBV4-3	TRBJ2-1	CASSYRDRGDIEQFF
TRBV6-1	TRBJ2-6	CASSRNSGANVLTF
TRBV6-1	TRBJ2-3	CASSHLSLLAGSTDTQYF
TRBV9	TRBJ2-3	CASSADPSFTDTQYF
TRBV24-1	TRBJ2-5	CATSDLQGSRETQYF
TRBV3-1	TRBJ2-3	CASSPRTGNSDTQYF
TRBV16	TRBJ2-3	CASSLGQVAADTQYF
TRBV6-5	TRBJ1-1	CASSYSLNLVGGRTEAFF
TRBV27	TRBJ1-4	CASSPRGLKTNEKLFF
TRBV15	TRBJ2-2	CATSRESVTANTGELFF
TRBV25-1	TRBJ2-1	CASSRRRDGYNEQFF
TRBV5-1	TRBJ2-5	CASSLDKQETQYF
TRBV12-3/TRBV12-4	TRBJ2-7	CASRRTGLSYEQYF
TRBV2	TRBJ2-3	CARQTTPSATDTQYF
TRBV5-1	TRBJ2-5	CASSLKVQETQYF
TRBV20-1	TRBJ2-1	CSARDLVASGGNEQFF
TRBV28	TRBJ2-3	CASSGSGGPDTQYF
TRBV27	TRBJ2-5	CASSSTQTQYF
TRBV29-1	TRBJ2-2	CSVEVPRGGGTGELFF
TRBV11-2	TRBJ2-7	CASTPLSGRAWYEQYF
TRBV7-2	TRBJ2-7	CASSLTQGRLYEQYF